Given below is one T cell receptor beta chain in context. As yet, its antigen is unknown. All patients were mismatch repair deficient, assessed by either PCR or immunohistochemistry. The TCR-sequenced patients were a few responders to pembrolizumab. Repertoires were generated with immunoSEQ multiplex PCR, while TCRdb's copy carries only in-frame clones and drops some. Counted here are 120,000 or so clones, around 86% occurring once; the ten biggest clones make up about 14%. Unmatched junction bases numbered 11, after V lost 1 base and J lost 2 bases. Germline V CDR1 and CDR2: LGHNA, YSLEER. The CDR3 is 17 residues long. The sample originates from a study of PD-1 blockade in mismatch repair-deficient tumors. As for the study in general: Enrolled about 2012-2016, patients had progressing, pretreated mismatch repair-deficient cancers of over nine types.

Study-level points and caveats: Rapid post-treatment expansion, then contraction, generally preceding radiologic response, marked tumor-resident clones.

The sequence was collected from an adult with mismatch repair-deficient cancer. Sequenced material: peripheral blood, taken 44 weeks after starting pembrolizumab. The chain has TRBV4-3 and TRBJ2-7, with TRBD1 identical over 7 bases. CDR3: CASSQGPARGFAYEQYF. CDR3 coding DNA: TGCGCCAGCAGCCAAGGGCCCGCCAGGGGGTTTGCCTACGAGCAGTACTTC.